One and the same sample provided the 9 T cell receptor beta chains below, sequenced in a study of sequential checkpoint blockade in melanoma. Indicated treatment: randomized to nivolumab then ipilimumab (arm A) or the reverse (arm B). TCRdb's copy holds only in-frame clones and misses some; the assay was immunoSEQ multiplex PCR. The profile covers around 13,000 clones, with approximately 76% appearing a single time and 50% taken by the ten largest. The material was CD8+ T cells sorted from blood (inferred from file names), obtained from a patient given nivolumab and ipilimumab in sequence. All receptors come from a human patient with melanoma. Some clones in this sample may be carry-over from other donors' samples.

In this sample, this clone turned up a few times. The rearrangement uses TRBV27 and TRBJ2-1; 7 nucleotides match TRBD2. The germline V gene has CDR1 MNHEY and CDR2 SMNVEV (reference sequence). Unmatched junction bases numbered 6, after V lost 7 bases and J lost 0 bases. There are 15 residues in the CDR3. The CDR3, as DNA: TGTGCCAGCACAACGGGGGGACCCTCCTACAATGAGCAGTTCTTC. Protein product: CASTTGGPSYNEQFF.

The chain uses TRBV7-8 and TRBJ2-6; D is ambiguous. The germline V and J ends were trimmed by 5 bases and 4 bases, with 9 bases remaining between them. This CDR3 region has 14 residues. Germline CDR1 reads SGHVS; CDR2 reads FQNEAQ. The CDR3 sequence is CASSLSSGANVLTF. Written as DNA, the CDR3 is TGTGCCAGCAGCCTCAGTTCCGGGGCCAACGTCCTGACTTTC. The whole variable domain, remainder taken from reference TRBV7-8 and TRBJ2-6, is GAGVSQSPRYKVAKRGQDVALRCDPISGHVSLFWYQQALGQGPEFLTYFQNEAQLDKSGLPSDRFFAERPEGSVSTLKIQRTQQEDSAVYLCASSLSSGANVLTFGAGSRLTVL.

The chain has TRBV28 and TRBJ1-1; D call uncertain. Trimming cost V 4 bases and J 0 bases, with 9 bases left between them. CDR1 is MDHEN and CDR2 is SYDVKM in the germline V gene. This CDR3 has 14 residues. The CDR3 here is CASSSLRVNTEAFF. CDR3 DNA sequence: TGTGCCAGCAGTTCCTTGAGAGTGAACACTGAAGCTTTCTTT.

The CDR3 DNA reads TGTGCCAGCAGTGCCCGGACAGGGAGGACCGATACGCAGTATTTT. It specifies CASSARTGRTDTQYF. The V gene is TRBV28, the J gene TRBJ2-3; 8 nucleotides agree with TRBD1. J lost 6 bases, V lost 5 bases, and 10 bases had no gene match. Germline assignment: CDR1 MDHEN and CDR2 SYDVKM. CDR3 length: 15 amino acids.

By share, this clone ranks as large (0.1 to 1%). This chain links TRBV2 with TRBJ1-3; 7 nucleotides align to TRBD1. The CDR3 is 15 residues long. CDR1 and CDR2 (germline): SNHLY, FYNNEI. V dropped 8 bases and J dropped 6; count of bases not matched to a gene: 13. The CDR3 nucleotides read TGTGCCAGCCGCCTAGACAGGGCCATTATAAACACCATATATTTT. Amino acids: CASRLDRAIINTIYF.

J is TRBJ1-1 and V is TRBV7-7; maybe TRBD1 (5 bases). CDR3 length equals 14 residues. Per the germline V gene, CDR1 is SSHAT and CDR2 is FNYEAQ (reference sequence). The V end was cut by 5 bases, the J end by 5 bases, with 15 bases between. The CDR3 DNA sequence: TGTGCCAGCAGCCCTGAAGCAGGGAATACTGAAGCTTTCTTT. Its translation: CASSPEAGNTEAFF.

J is TRBJ2-7 and V is TRBV5-1; weak D call: TRBD2 (5 bases). Germline values: CDR1 SGHRS, CDR2 YFSETQ. Trimming pared 4 bases from V and 3 bases from J, leaving 14 bases between. The CDR3 is made up of 14 amino acids. The CDR3 bases are TGCGCCAGCAGCCCGGACTCCTCCTACTACGAGCAGTACTTC. This gives the protein CASSPDSSYYEQYF.

The chain is built from TRBV4-2 and TRBJ1-2, with D possibly TRBD1 on 5 matching bases. Between the trimmed V and J ends, which lost 3 bases and 3 bases, there was a span of 11 bases. The CDR3 sequence is 14 residues long. Per the germline V gene, CDR1 is LGHNA and CDR2 is YNFKEQ. CDR3 coding DNA: TGTGCCAGCAGCCAGCCGGGGGAACACTATGGCTACACCTTC. This sequence encodes CASSQPGEHYGYTF.

The V call is TRBV19, the J call TRBJ2-1; 7 bases map to TRBD2. This CDR3 spans 11 amino acids. The germline gives CDR1 LNHDA, CDR2 SQIVND (reference sequence). V dropped 5 bases and J dropped 10; count of bases not matched to a gene: 2. CDR3 coding DNA: TGTGCCAGTAGTCGGGGAGGGGAGCAGTTCTTC. Its protein is CASSRGGEQFF.